This TCR beta chain was identified in a study of blood T cell repertoires in COVID-19. Ages ranged from about 18 to 90 years, with residence in 20 to 30 US areas. Clones were read by immunoSEQ multiplex PCR, and TCRdb kept only the in-frame ones, dropping some. The table shows approximately 220,000 clones, with around 84% occurring only once. V was pared by 3 bases and J by 9 bases, with 6 bases of the junction left unmatched. Germline assignment: CDR1 SQVTM and CDR2 ANQGSEA. CDR3 size: 13 residues. The sequence came from a woman aged 35 to 49 with acute COVID-19. The material sequenced was PBMCs or T cells enriched from blood (not recorded which). This chain links TRBV29-1 with TRBJ2-1; 9 bases are shared with TRBD2. CDR3: CSVDAGGPSEQFF. In DNA form, the CDR3 reads TGCAGCGTTGACGCGGGAGGGCCGTCTGAGCAGTTCTTC.